Below, one T cell receptor beta chain is given with its context. As yet, its antigen is unknown. This entry belongs to a study of T cell responses to AZD1222 COVID-19 vaccine. Generated by immunoSEQ multiplex PCR, the TCRdb table keeps only in-frame clones and is missing some. The data show approximately 150,000 clones, about 90% seen once. Looked up from germline, CDR1 is SNHLY and CDR2 is FYNNEI. The V gene lost 3 bases and the J gene lost 2 bases, with 11 bases spanning the gap. This CDR3 is built from 15 residues. Regarding the study as a whole: A rise in Spike-specific TCR breadth and depth followed two AZD1222 doses. Clonal diversity was possibly underestimated, and the donors were mostly white British, with more females. Of the AZD1222 recipients, only five to seven were seropositive at baseline.

The chain has TRBV2 and TRBJ1-5; D remains ambiguous. The receptor was derived from an adult who received the MenACWY meningococcal vaccine as a control. Here the sequenced sample was peripheral blood, taken 28 days after the second dose of the MenACWY control vaccine. In nucleotides, the CDR3 is TGTGCCAGCAGTGATGAGAGATCGGGCAATCAGCCCCAGCATTTT. Protein sequence: CASSDERSGNQPQHF.